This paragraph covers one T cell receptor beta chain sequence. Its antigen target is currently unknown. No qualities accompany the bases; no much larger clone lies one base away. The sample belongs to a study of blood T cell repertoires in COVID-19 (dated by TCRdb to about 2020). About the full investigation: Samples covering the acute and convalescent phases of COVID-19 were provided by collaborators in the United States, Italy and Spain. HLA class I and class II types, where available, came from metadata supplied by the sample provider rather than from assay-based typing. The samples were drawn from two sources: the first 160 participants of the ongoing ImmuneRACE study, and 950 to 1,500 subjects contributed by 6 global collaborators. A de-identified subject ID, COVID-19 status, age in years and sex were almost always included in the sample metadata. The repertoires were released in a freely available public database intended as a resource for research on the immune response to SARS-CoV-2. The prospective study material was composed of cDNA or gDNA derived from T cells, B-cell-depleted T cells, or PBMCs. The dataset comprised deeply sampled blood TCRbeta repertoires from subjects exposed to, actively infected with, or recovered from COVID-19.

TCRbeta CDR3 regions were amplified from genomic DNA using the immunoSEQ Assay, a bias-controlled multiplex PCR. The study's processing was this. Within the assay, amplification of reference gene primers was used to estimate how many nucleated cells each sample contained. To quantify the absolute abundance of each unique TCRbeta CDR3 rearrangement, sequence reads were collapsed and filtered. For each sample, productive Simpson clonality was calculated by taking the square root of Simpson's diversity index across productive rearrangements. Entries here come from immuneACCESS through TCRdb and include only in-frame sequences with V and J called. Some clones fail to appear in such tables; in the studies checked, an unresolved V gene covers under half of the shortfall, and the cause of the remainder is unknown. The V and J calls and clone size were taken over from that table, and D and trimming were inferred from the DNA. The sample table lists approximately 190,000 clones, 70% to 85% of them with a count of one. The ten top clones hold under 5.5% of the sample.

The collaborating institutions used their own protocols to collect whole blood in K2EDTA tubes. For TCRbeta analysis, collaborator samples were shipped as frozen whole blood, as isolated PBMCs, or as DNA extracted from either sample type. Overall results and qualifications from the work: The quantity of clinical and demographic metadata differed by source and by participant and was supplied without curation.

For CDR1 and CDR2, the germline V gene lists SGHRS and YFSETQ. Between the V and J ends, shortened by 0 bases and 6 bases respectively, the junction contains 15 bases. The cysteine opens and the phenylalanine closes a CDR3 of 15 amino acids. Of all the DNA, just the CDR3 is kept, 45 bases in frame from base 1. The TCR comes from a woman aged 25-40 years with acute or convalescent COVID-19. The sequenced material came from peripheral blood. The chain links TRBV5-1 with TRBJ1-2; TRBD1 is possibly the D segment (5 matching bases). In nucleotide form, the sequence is TGCGCCAGCAGCTTGGTCAGGGCAGGCGGCGATGGCTACACCTTC. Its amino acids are CASSLVRAGGDGYTF.